Listed here are 10 T cell receptor beta chains from one sample, sequenced in a study of blood T cell repertoires in COVID-19. Assay: immunoSEQ multiplex PCR; the TCRdb copy retains only in-frame clones and omits some. The repertoire holds roughly 250,000 clones, with about 91% as singletons. The material sequenced was PBMCs or T cells enriched from blood (not recorded which). The receptors here all came from a woman aged 35 to 49 with acute COVID-19.

The V gene is TRBV3-1 (or the pseudogene TRBV3-2), the J gene TRBJ2-1; 14 nucleotides agree with TRBD2. Germline V gives CDR1 LGHDT, CDR2 YNNKEL (reference sequence). V was pared by 11 bases and J by 3 bases, with 3 bases of the junction left unmatched. This CDR3 region has 14 residues. The CDR3 sequence is CAAGTSGSYNEQFF. The CDR3 nucleotides are TGTGCCGCAGGGACTAGCGGGAGCTACAATGAGCAGTTCTTC.

CDR3: CASSQGDRGQSGNQPQHF. CDR3 in DNA: TGTGCCAGCAGCCAAGGAGACAGGGGGCAATCCGGCAATCAGCCCCAGCATTTT. This rearrangement joins TRBV4-2 to TRBJ1-5, with 10 bases fitting TRBD1. This CDR3 region has 18 residues. Looked up from germline, CDR1 is LGHNA and CDR2 is YNFKEQ. The V and J ends lost 1 base and 2 bases, in that order; junction bases with no gene match: 8.

The genes are TRBV2 and TRBJ1-4; D ambiguous. Germline CDR1 is SNHLY and CDR2 is FYNNEI. The germline V and J ends were trimmed by 11 bases and 7 bases, with 8 bases remaining between them. This CDR3 is 10 amino acids long. For the CDR3, the DNA is TGTGCCGGAGGAGGTGAAAAACTGTTTTTT. Its protein is CAGGGEKLFF.

V gene TRBV7-9 combines with J gene TRBJ1-2; TRBD1 aligns across 7 bases. Losses at the gene ends were 5 bases for V and 8 bases for J; bases not matched to a gene: 14. CDR3 length equals 15 residues. Germline values: CDR1 SEHNR, CDR2 FQNEAQ (reference sequence). In DNA, the CDR3 is TGTGCCAGCAGCACGAGGGGGCAGAGCCCTAAGGGCTACACCTTC. Amino acid sequence: CASSTRGQSPKGYTF.

V gene TRBV7-9 combines with J gene TRBJ2-1, with TRBD2 matching 10 bases. Germline V CDR1 and CDR2: SEHNR, FQNEAQ (reference sequence). V trimming: 5 bases; J trimming: 5 bases; junction bases outside the gene matches: 15. CDR3 length: 18 amino acids. CDR3 amino acids: CASSRNWGILAGDNEQFF. The CDR3 DNA sequence: TGTGCCAGCAGCAGAAACTGGGGTATTCTAGCGGGAGACAATGAGCAGTTCTTC.

V is TRBV10-1 and J is TRBJ2-5; 11 bases match TRBD2. V trimming: 0 bases; J trimming: 4 bases; junction bases outside the gene matches: 7. Per the germline V gene, CDR1 is WNHNN and CDR2 is SYGVQD (reference sequence). The CDR3 totals 17 residues. The CDR3 DNA follows: TGCGCCAGCAGTGAGTCAAGCGCTAGCGGGAGGAGAGAGACCCAGTACTTC. Translated: CASSESSASGRRETQYF.

V gene TRBV28 combines with J gene TRBJ2-7; the match to TRBD2 covers 8 bases. The germline V gene has CDR1 MDHEN and CDR2 SYDVKM. The CDR3 runs to 15 residues. Losses at the gene ends were 3 bases for V and 7 bases for J; bases not matched to a gene: 11. The CDR3 sequence is CASSFLGGLVGEQYF. The CDR3 coding sequence is TGTGCCAGCAGTTTTCTTGGGGGACTAGTCGGTGAGCAGTACTTC.

The chain has TRBV24-1 and TRBJ1-6; unclear D gene. CDR3 length: 19 residues. Germline V gene sequence: CDR1 KGHDR, CDR2 SFDVKD. V lost 6 bases, J lost 0 bases, and 20 bases lay in between. CDR3 sequence reads: CATSLPTSRQSSYNSPLHF. The CDR3 DNA is TGTGCCACCAGTCTCCCGACTTCCCGCCAAAGCTCCTATAATTCACCCCTCCACTTT.

V usage is TRBV6-5 and J usage is TRBJ1-2; D may be TRBD1 (5 bases). Germline V gene sequence: CDR1 MNHEY, CDR2 SVGAGI. V lost 5 bases and J 8 bases, leaving 18 bases between the germline ends. This CDR3 has 14 amino acids. CDR3 sequence: CASSLLAQGGGYTF. The CDR3 DNA reads as TGTGCCAGCAGTCTCCTGGCCCAGGGCGGCGGCTACACCTTC.

This clone was detected a few times. The chain combines TRBV4-3 with TRBJ1-3; D unresolved. Germline V lookup: CDR1 LGHNA, CDR2 YSLEER. This CDR3 contains 17 residues. Trimming took off 1 base at V and 0 bases at J, with 13 bases between the two ends. The CDR3 loop reads CASSQGVSFSSGNTIYF. CDR3 DNA: TGCGCCAGCAGCCAAGGAGTTAGTTTTTCCTCTGGAAACACCATATATTTT.